The next 22 T cell receptor beta chains were all read from a single sample in a study of T-cell memory formation after mild COVID-19. TCRdb redid the calling of the 5' RACE reads with MiXCR, one entry per CDR3 protein. Of approximately 250,000 distinct CDR3 sequences listed, under 20% were seen once; the top ten hold over 20%. The sequenced sample was PBMCs or a T cell subset sorted from them (not recorded which). Receptors were obtained from a man aged 18 to 30 who had mild COVID-19 (a few samples of this study predate the infection). Cell type and time point are not known.

The chain combines TRBV19 with TRBJ1-6, with D uncertain. The CDR3 is made up of 14 amino acids. V lost 5 bases, J lost 9 bases, and 14 bases lay in between. CDR1 and CDR2 from the germline V gene are LNHDA and SQIVND (reference sequence). CDR3 in amino acids: CASSPAGRASPLHF. The CDR3 bases are TGTGCCAGTAGTCCAGCAGGTCGGGCTTCACCCCTCCACTTT.

In its sample, this clonotype was seen a few times. This chain links TRBV4-3 with TRBJ1-2; the D is unclear. Germline V gene lookup returns CDR1 LGHNA and CDR2 YSLEER. The CDR3 consists of 15 residues. V was cut by 0 bases and J by 0 bases, with 8 bases left in between. CDR3 sequence: CASSQDSSANYGYTF. For the CDR3, the DNA is TGCGCCAGCAGCCAAGATTCTTCAGCTAACTATGGCTACACCTTC.

This sequence joins TRBV7-9 and TRBJ2-1, with TRBD1 identical over 9 bases. CDR3 length equals 16 residues. From germline, CDR1 is SEHNR and CDR2 FQNEAQ (reference sequence). J was trimmed by 7 bases and V by 4 bases; bases with no gene match: 11. The CDR3 DNA is TGTGCCAGCAGCTCGGGACAGGGTATTTCGGCTAATGAGCAGTTCTTC. This sequence encodes CASSSGQGISANEQFF.

This clonotype was seen a handful of times. The rearrangement joins TRBV11-2 to TRBJ2-3, with TRBD1 matching over 7 bases. The CDR3 has 17 residues. V gave up 1 base and J gave up 4 bases; unmatched junction bases: 11. CDR1 and CDR2 from the germline V gene are SGHAT and FQNNGV. The DNA of the CDR3 is TGTGCCAGCAGCTTAGGACAGGGAAGTGGTTCGGCAGATACGCAGTATTTT. It yields the protein CASSLGQGSGSADTQYF.

This clonotype was detected a few times. Here the CDR3 reads CASSLTGTGVNEQFF. DNA for the CDR3: TGTGCCAGCAGCCTTACCGGGACAGGAGTCAATGAGCAGTTCTTC. V usage is TRBV28 and J usage is TRBJ2-1, with 8 bases that match TRBD1. The V segment lost 6 bases and the J segment 6 bases; nucleotides outside the gene matches: 10. The CDR3 loop spans 15 amino acids. Germline V lookup: CDR1 MDHEN, CDR2 SYDVKM. The whole variable domain, filled in from reference TRBV28 and TRBJ2-1, reads DVKVTQSSRYLVKRTGEKVFLECVQDMDHENMFWYRQDPGLGLRLIYFSYDVKMKEKGDIPEGYSVSREKKERFSLILESASTNQTSMYLCASSLTGTGVNEQFFGPGTRLTVL.

This sequence joins TRBV24-1 and TRBJ1-4; D is perhaps TRBD1 (5 bases). The CDR3 runs to 15 residues. Germline V CDR1 and CDR2: KGHDR, SFDVKD. The V and J ends lost 2 bases and 8 bases respectively, with 14 bases between them. DNA for the CDR3: TGTGCCACCAGTGATTCTTCGGTGGGGGGAGAAAAACTGTTTTTT. It codes for CATSDSSVGGEKLFF.

This clonotype was observed a handful of times. The gene calls are TRBV19 and TRBJ2-5, with D perhaps matching TRBD1 or TRBD2 (5 bases each). Germline CDR1 is LNHDA and CDR2 is SQIVND (reference sequence). Between the trimmed V and J ends, which lost 7 bases and 4 bases, there was a span of 16 bases. This CDR3 region has 14 residues. The CDR3 here is CASKEWGIPETQYF. For the CDR3, the DNA is TGTGCCAGTAAGGAATGGGGGATCCCAGAGACCCAGTACTTC.

In this sample, this clonotype turned up a few times. V usage is TRBV4-3 and J usage is TRBJ2-2; 16 bases are a match to TRBD2. The CDR3 sequence is 16 residues long. Trimming took 4 bases from V and 8 from J; bases not matched to a gene: 4. CDR1 LGHNA and CDR2 YSLEER come from the germline V gene. The CDR3: CASSPGTSGGAGELFF. CDR3 sequence (DNA): TGCGCCAGCAGCCCAGGGACTAGCGGGGGGGCAGGGGAGCTGTTTTTT.

This clonotype came up many times. The chain links TRBV4-3 to TRBJ2-5; D remains ambiguous. The V end was cut by 3 bases, the J end by 0 bases, with 11 bases between. The CDR3 totals 15 residues. CDR1 and CDR2 from the germline V gene are LGHNA and YSLEER. DNA for the CDR3: TGCGCCAGCAGCCATGCTCTAGGCTACCAAGAGACCCAGTACTTC. Translating gives CASSHALGYQETQYF.

This clonotype has more than one count but fewer than ten. The V and J genes are TRBV6-2 or TRBV6-3 and TRBJ1-5; D call uncertain. The germline V and J ends were trimmed by 8 bases and 5 bases, with 16 bases remaining between them. The CDR3 is made up of 14 amino acids. Germline V gives CDR1 MNHEY, CDR2 SVGEGT. The CDR3 DNA sequence: TGTGCCAGCCCGGATGCGGCCCCCCATCAGCCCCAGCATTTT. As protein: CASPDAAPHQPQHF.

A few counts support this clonotype. The rearrangement joins TRBV12-3 or TRBV12-4 to TRBJ2-7; 8 bases fit TRBD2. V lost 7 bases, J lost 3 bases, and 8 bases stayed unmatched. CDR3 length equals 14 residues. The CDR3 sequence: CASTREGLGYEQYF. The CDR3 DNA is TGTGCCAGCACCCGGGAGGGGCTGGGCTACGAGCAGTACTTC.

This sequence joins TRBV19 and TRBJ1-2, with D perhaps TRBD1 (5 bases). The V and J ends lost 3 bases and 7 bases respectively, with 18 bases between them. Germline values: CDR1 LNHDA, CDR2 SQIVND (reference sequence). The CDR3 consists of 15 residues. CDR3 coding DNA: TGTGCCAGTAGTATCCAGGGAGGACGAGCTCGTGGCTACACCTTC. Protein product: CASSIQGGRARGYTF.

This clonotype was counted only a few times. The J gene is TRBJ1-1, the V gene TRBV20-1; weak D call: TRBD1 (5 bases). The V end lost 0 bases, the J end lost 5 bases, and 16 bases lay between the germline ends. Germline V gene data show CDR1 as DFQATT and CDR2 as SNEGSKA (reference sequence). The CDR3 loop spans 15 amino acids. This CDR3 is CSARDSRGWRTEAFF. CDR3 DNA sequence: TGCAGTGCTAGAGATTCCCGGGGGTGGCGGACTGAAGCTTTCTTT.

The chain uses TRBV4-1 and TRBJ2-2; no clear D gene. The CDR3 consists of 16 residues. The germline V and J ends were trimmed by 8 bases and 8 bases, with 24 bases remaining between them. Germline V gene sequence: CDR1 MGHRA, CDR2 YSYEKL. This chain's CDR3 is CASPRKVPKNMGELFF. CDR3 nucleotides: TGCGCCAGCCCGCGCAAGGTCCCAAAGAATATGGGGGAGCTGTTTTTT.

Ten or more counts support this clonotype. The chain is built from TRBV5-1 and TRBJ2-1; a possible D gene is TRBD2 (5 bases). The V end was cut by 1 base, the J end by 10 bases, with 21 bases between. Germline assignment: CDR1 SGHRS and CDR2 YFSETQ. The CDR3 contains 16 residues. Here the CDR3 DNA reads TGCGCCAGCAGCTTGTCGGTGGGCCTCTGGAGCGGAGAGCAGTTCTTC. Its translation: CASSLSVGLWSGEQFF.

CDR3 DNA: TGCGCCAGCAGCCAAGATGGATTCTCTGGTGGCTACACCTTC. Encoded protein: CASSQDGFSGGYTF. The V gene is TRBV4-3, the J gene TRBJ1-2; D is unclear. With 0 bases removed from V and 7 bases from J, the gap between germline ends came to 12 bases. Germline CDR1 and CDR2: LGHNA and YSLEER. The CDR3 is made up of 14 amino acids.

This clonotype was recorded a few times. The genes are TRBV10-3 and TRBJ2-3; D is possibly TRBD2 (5 bases). CDR3 length: 12 amino acids. Germline V gene lookup returns CDR1 ENHRY and CDR2 SYGVKD. V gave up 8 bases and J gave up 4 bases, with 10 bases separating them. This CDR3 reads CAIAVGADTQYF. For the CDR3, the DNA is TGTGCCATCGCCGTCGGGGCAGATACGCAGTATTTT.

This clonotype was counted many times. The chain couples TRBV7-3 to TRBJ1-5; D gene unclear. Trimming pared 4 bases from V and 1 base from J, leaving 5 bases between. In germline, CDR1 is SGHTA, CDR2 FQGTGA. The CDR3 has 13 residues. The CDR3 coding sequence is TGTGCCAGCAGCTCGGGAAGCAATCAGCCCCAGCATTTT. Translated, it gives CASSSGSNQPQHF.

This clonotype was counted between two and nine times. The chain joins TRBV7-2 to TRBJ1-6; tentatively, D is TRBD1 (5 bases). The germline V gene has CDR1 SGHTA and CDR2 FQGNSA. This CDR3 is built from 13 residues. V lost 5 bases to trimming and J lost 11 bases, with 13 bases between them. The DNA for the CDR3 is TGTGCCAGCAGCACCAGGGTCACCACACCCCTCCACTTT. It codes for CASSTRVTTPLHF.

This clonotype was observed at least ten times. The CDR3 DNA sequence: TGCGCCAGCAGCCCCCGGCCGGACCAAGAGACCCAGTACTTC. It specifies CASSPRPDQETQYF. The chain links TRBV5-1 to TRBJ2-5; unclear D gene. Germline V gives CDR1 SGHRS, CDR2 YFSETQ. This CDR3 is 14 amino acids long. With 4 bases removed from V and 0 bases from J, the gap between germline ends came to 10 bases. The full variable domain, completed using reference TRBV5-1 and TRBJ2-5, is KAGVTQTPRYLIKTRGQQVTLSCSPISGHRSVSWYQQTPGQGLQFLFEYFSETQRNKGNFPGRFSGRQFSNSRSEMNVSTLELGDSALYLCASSPRPDQETQYFGPGTRLLVL.

This clonotype has at least ten counts. CDR3 coding DNA: TGCAGTGCATCCTCCTCCGGGGGGGCCGGGGTAGATACGCAGTATTTT. Protein: CSASSSGGAGVDTQYF. The chain recombines TRBV20-1 with TRBJ2-3, with 8 bases fitting TRBD2. Germline V gives CDR1 DFQATT, CDR2 SNEGSKA (reference sequence). V was pared by 6 bases and J by 5 bases, with 16 bases of the junction left unmatched. CDR3 size: 16 residues.

This clonotype occurred a few times. The V and J genes are TRBV7-7 and TRBJ2-6; D gene unclear. Germline values: CDR1 SSHAT, CDR2 FNYEAQ (reference sequence). The V and J ends lost 4 bases and 4 bases respectively, with 11 bases between them. This CDR3 contains 15 residues. The CDR3 sequence: CASSSGFPGANVLTF. CDR3 bases: TGTGCCAGCAGCTCAGGTTTCCCGGGGGCCAACGTCCTGACTTTC.